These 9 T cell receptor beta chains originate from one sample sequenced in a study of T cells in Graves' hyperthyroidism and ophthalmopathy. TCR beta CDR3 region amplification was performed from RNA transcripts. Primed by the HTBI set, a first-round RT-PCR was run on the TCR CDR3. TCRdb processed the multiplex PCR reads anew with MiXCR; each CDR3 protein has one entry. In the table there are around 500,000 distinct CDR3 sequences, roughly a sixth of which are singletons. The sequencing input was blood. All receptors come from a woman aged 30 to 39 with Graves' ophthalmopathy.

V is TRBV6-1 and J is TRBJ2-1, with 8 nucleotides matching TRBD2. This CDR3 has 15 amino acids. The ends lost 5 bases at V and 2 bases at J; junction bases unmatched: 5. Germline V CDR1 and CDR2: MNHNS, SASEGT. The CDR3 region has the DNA TGTGCCAGCAGTCTGAGCGGGAGCCCCTACAATGAGCAGTTCTTC. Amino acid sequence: CASSLSGSPYNEQFF.

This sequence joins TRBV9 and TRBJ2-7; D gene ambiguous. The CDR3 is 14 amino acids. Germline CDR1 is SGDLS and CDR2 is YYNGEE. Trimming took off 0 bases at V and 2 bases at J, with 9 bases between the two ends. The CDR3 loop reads CASSVGQVPYEQYF. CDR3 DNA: TGTGCCAGCAGCGTAGGGCAGGTCCCCTACGAGCAGTACTTC. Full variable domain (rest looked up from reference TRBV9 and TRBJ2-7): DSGVTQTPKHLITATGQRVTLRCSPRSGDLSVYWYQQSLDQGLQFLIQYYNGEERAKGNILERFSAQQFPDLHSELNLSSLELGDSALYFCASSVGQVPYEQYFGPGTRLTVT.

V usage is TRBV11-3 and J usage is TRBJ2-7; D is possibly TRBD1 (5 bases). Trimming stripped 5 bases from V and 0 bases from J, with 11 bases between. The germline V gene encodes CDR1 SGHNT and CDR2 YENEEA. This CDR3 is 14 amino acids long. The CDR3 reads CASSPKQDSYEQYF. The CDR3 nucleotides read TGTGCCAGCAGCCCTAAACAGGACTCCTACGAGCAGTACTTC.

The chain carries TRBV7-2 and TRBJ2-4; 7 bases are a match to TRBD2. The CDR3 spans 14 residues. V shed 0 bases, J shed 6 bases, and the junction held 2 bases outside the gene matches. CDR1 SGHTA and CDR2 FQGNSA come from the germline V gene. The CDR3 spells CASSLAGGRNIQYF. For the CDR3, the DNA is TGTGCCAGCAGCTTAGCGGGCGGGAGAAACATTCAGTACTTC.

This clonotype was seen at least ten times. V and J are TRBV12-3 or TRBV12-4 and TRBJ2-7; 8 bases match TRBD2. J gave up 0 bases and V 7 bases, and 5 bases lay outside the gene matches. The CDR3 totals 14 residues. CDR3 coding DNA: TGTGCCAGCATCCGTAGCGGGACCTCCTACGAGCAGTACTTC. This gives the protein CASIRSGTSYEQYF.

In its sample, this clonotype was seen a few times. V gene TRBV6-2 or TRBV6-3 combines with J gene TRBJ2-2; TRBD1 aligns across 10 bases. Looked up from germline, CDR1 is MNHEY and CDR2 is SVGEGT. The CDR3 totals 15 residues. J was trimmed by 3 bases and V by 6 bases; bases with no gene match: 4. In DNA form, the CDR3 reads TGTGCCAGCAGACCGGGACAGGGGCACACCGGGGAGCTGTTTTTT. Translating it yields CASRPGQGHTGELFF.

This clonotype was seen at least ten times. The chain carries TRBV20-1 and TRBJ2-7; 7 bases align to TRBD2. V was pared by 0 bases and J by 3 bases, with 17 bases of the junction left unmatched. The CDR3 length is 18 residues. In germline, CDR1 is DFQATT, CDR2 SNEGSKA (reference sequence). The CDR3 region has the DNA TGCAGTGCTAGAGATCGCCCTAGCGGACTCGGCTCTCGCTACGAGCAGTACTTC. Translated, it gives CSARDRPSGLGSRYEQYF.

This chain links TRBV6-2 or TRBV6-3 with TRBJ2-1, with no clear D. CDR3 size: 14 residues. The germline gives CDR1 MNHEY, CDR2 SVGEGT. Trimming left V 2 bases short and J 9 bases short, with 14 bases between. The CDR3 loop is CASSYQASVGEQFF. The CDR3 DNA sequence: TGTGCCAGCAGTTACCAGGCCTCCGTGGGTGAGCAGTTCTTC.

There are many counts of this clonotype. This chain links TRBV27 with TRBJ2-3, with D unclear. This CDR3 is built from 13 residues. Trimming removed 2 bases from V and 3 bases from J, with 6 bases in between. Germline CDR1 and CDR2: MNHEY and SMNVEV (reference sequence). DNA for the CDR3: TGTGCCAGCAGTTTAGGTTGGACAGATACGCAGTATTTT. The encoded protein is CASSLGWTDTQYF.